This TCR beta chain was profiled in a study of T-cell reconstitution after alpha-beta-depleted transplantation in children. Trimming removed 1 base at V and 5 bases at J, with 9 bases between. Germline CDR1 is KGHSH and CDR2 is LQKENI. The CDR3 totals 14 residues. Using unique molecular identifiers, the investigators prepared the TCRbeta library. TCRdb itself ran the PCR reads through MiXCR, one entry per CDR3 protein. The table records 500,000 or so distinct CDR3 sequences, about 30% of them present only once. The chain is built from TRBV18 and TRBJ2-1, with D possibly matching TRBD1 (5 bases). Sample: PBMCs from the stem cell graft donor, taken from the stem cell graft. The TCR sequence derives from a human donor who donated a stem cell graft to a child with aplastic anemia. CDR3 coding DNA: TGTGCCAGCTCACCACAGTCCAGGGACAATGAGCAGTTCTTC. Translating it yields CASSPQSRDNEQFF.